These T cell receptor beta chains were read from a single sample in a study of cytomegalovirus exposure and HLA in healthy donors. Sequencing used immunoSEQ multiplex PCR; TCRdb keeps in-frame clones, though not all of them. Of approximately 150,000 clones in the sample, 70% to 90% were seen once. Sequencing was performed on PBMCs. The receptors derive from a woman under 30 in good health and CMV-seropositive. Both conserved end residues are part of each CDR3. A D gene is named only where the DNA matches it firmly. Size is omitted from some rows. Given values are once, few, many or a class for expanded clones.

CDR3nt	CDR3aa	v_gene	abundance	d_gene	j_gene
TGTGCCAGCAGCGTAGTGCAGGGTAAAGGCTACACCTTC	CASSVVQGKGYTF	TRBV9	-	-	TRBJ1-2
TGTGCCAGCAGCGTAGATCCCGGTCAGAACACTGAAGCTTTCTTT	CASSVDPGQNTEAFF	TRBV9	-	-	TRBJ1-1
TGCGCCAGCAGTCCCCGCGCCCAGGGGGAGCGCAATCAGCCCCAGCATTTT	CASSPRAQGERNQPQHF	TRBV23-1	-	TRBD1	TRBJ1-5
TGTGCCATCAGTGAGTCCCGAGCGGGGGGTCGCTACGAGCAGTACTTC	CAISESRAGGRYEQYF	TRBV10-3	-	TRBD2	TRBJ2-7
TGTGCCAGCTTTCTTCCCGGGACAGGGTACAACGAGCAGTACTTC	CASFLPGTGYNEQYF	TRBV7-2	once	TRBD1	TRBJ2-7
TGTGCCAGCAGCCCAGGGGACAGGGAGAATGAAAAACTGTTTTTT	CASSPGDRENEKLFF	TRBV11-2	-	TRBD1	TRBJ1-4
TGTGCCAGTAGTATCGAGAGACAGGGCGGCTATGGCTACACCTTC	CASSIERQGGYGYTF	TRBV19	-	TRBD1	TRBJ1-2
TGTGCCATCAGTGTCGGGGGTGGGAGCAATCAGCCCCAGCATTTT	CAISVGGGSNQPQHF	TRBV10-3	-	-	TRBJ1-5
TGCGCCAGCAGCAAGATTAGCGGAAGCACAGATACGCAGTATTTT	CASSKISGSTDTQYF	TRBV5-1	-	-	TRBJ2-3
TGTGCCAGCACTCCTAATGGGCTAAATGAGCAGTTCTTC	CASTPNGLNEQFF	TRBV7-9	few	-	TRBJ2-1
TGTGCCAGCAGCCAAGAGGTCGGGAGCTCCTACGAGCAGTACTTC	CASSQEVGSSYEQYF	TRBV4-2	-	-	TRBJ2-7
TGTGCCAGCAGCTTAGTCCCCAGCGGGAGGGCCGGAACCTACAATGAGCAGTTCTTC	CASSLVPSGRAGTYNEQFF	TRBV11-1	-	TRBD2	TRBJ2-1
TGTGCCAGCAGCTCGGGACAGGGGGCGGGCGAGCAGTACTTC	CASSSGQGAGEQYF	TRBV11-2	-	TRBD1	TRBJ2-7
TGTGCCAGCAGCGGATCAGCCGGGAGGCGTGAGCAGTTCTTC	CASSGSAGRREQFF	TRBV6-5	-	TRBD2	TRBJ2-1
TGTGCCAGCAGTGACTCGTGGGGGCGGGCTAGCTCCTACAATGAGCAGTTCTTC	CASSDSWGRASSYNEQFF	TRBV6-4	medium-sized	-	TRBJ2-1
TGTGCCAGCAGCTTCCCCCGGACAGCGGGGCACGAGCAGTACTTC	CASSFPRTAGHEQYF	TRBV11-3	-	-	TRBJ2-7
TGTGCCAGCAGCTGGGATTCTAGCGGGAGCTCCAGTTCGTTCTTC	CASSWDSSGSSSSFF	TRBV7-9	-	TRBD2	TRBJ2-1
TGTGCCAGCAGTTTACGACAGGACGGTCCTTATGGGAATCAGCCCCAGCATTTT	CASSLRQDGPYGNQPQHF	TRBV27	-	-	TRBJ1-5
TGTGCCAGCAGCCCCCGTAGCGGGAGGATCCAAGAGACCCAGTACTTC	CASSPRSGRIQETQYF	TRBV9	-	TRBD2	TRBJ2-5
TGCAGCGTTGGACCAGGGGGCCGGAATGAGCAGTTCTTC	CSVGPGGRNEQFF	TRBV29-1	-	TRBD1	TRBJ2-1
TGCGCCAGCAGTCAATCCCAGCCTAGAGGGCACACTGAAGCTTTCTTT	CASSQSQPRGHTEAFF	TRBV23-1	-	-	TRBJ1-1
TGTGCCAGCAGCCCTGACAGGGATTCCTACAATGAGCAGTTCTTC	CASSPDRDSYNEQFF	TRBV7-3	-	TRBD1	TRBJ2-1
TGTGCCAGCAGCCTCGCCGGGTTCTATGGCTACACCTTC	CASSLAGFYGYTF	TRBV28	-	-	TRBJ1-2
TGTGCCAGCAGCTCCGGTTTGTCCCAGTACTTC	CASSSGLSQYF	TRBV6-1	-	-	TRBJ2-5
TGCAGCGTTGTTAAGGGGGCCGAGCAGTACTTC	CSVVKGAEQYF	TRBV29-1	-	TRBD1	TRBJ2-7